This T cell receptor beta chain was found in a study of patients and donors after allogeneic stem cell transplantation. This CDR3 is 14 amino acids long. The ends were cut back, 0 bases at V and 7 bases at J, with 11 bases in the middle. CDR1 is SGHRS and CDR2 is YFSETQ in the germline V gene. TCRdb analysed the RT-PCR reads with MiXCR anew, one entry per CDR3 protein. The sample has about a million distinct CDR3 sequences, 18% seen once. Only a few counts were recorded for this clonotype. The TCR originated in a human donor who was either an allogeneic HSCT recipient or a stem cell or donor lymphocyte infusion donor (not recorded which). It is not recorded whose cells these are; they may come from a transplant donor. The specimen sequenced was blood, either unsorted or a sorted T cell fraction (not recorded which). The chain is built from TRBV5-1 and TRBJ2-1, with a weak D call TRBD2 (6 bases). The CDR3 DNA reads TGCGCCAGCAGCTTGGTCTCGGGAGTGAATGAGCAGTTCTTC. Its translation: CASSLVSGVNEQFF.